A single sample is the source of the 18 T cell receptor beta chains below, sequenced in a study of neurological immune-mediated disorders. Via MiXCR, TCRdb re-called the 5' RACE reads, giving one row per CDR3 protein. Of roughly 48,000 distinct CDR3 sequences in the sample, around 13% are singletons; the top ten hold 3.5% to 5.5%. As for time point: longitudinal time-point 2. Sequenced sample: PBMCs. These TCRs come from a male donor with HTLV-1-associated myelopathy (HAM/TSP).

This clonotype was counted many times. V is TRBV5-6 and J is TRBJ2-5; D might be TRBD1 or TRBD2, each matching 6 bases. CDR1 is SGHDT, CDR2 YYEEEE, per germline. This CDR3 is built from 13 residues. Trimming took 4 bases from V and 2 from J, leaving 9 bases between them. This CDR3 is CASSGGGQETQYF. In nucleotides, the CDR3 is TGTGCCAGCAGCGGAGGGGGTCAAGAGACCCAGTACTTC.

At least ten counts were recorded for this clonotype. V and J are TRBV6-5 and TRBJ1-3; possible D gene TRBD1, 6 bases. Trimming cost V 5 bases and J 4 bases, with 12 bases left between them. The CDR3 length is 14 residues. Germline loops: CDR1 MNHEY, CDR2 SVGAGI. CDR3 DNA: TGTGCCAGCAGTATGGGGGCGCGAGGAAACACCATATATTTT. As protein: CASSMGARGNTIYF.

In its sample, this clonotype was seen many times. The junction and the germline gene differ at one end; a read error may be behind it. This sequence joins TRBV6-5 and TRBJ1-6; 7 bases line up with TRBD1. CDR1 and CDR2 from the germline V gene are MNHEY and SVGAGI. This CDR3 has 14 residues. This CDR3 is CASSLTGDNSPLHF. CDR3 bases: TGTGCCAGCAGCCTTACAGGGGATAACTCACCCCTCCACTTT.

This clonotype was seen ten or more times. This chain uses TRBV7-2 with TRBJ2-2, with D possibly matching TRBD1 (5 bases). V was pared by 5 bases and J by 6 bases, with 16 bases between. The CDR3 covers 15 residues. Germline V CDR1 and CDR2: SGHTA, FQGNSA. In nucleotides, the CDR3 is TGTGCCAGCAGCCTTAGTTCAGGGATCCCCGGGGAGCTGTTTTTT. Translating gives CASSLSSGIPGELFF.

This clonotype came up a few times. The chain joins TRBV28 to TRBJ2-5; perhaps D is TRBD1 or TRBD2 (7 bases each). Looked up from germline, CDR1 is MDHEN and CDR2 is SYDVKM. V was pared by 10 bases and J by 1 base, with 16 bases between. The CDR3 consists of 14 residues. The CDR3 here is CATDQGGFQETQYF. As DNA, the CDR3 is TGTGCCACCGATCAGGGGGGGTTCCAAGAGACCCAGTACTTC.

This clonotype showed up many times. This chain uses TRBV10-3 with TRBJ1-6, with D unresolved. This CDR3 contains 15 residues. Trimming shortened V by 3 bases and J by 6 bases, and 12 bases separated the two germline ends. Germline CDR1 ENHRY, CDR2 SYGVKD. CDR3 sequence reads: CAISEEGQINSPLHF. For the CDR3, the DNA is TGTGCCATCAGTGAAGAAGGCCAGATTAATTCACCCCTCCACTTT.

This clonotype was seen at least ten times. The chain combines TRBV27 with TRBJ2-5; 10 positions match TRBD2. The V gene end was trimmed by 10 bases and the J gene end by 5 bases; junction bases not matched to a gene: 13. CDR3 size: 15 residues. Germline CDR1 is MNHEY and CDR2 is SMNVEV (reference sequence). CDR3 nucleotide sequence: TGTGCCACCAGAAGGAGCGGGGGGGCTAGGGAGACCCAGTACTTC. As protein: CATRRSGGARETQYF.

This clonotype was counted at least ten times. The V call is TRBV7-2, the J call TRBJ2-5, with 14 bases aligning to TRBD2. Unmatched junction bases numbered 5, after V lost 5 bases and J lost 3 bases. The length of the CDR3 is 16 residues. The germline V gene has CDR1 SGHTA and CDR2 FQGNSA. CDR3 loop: CASSLRLAGGKETQYF. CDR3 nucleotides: TGTGCCAGCAGCCTCAGACTAGCGGGGGGGAAAGAGACCCAGTACTTC.

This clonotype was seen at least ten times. The CDR3 reads CSVSDRNTEAFF. The CDR3 nucleotides are TGCAGCGTATCGGACAGAAACACTGAAGCTTTCTTT. The chain links TRBV29-1 to TRBJ1-1; a weak D match, TRBD1 (6 bases). Trimming stripped 6 bases from V and 2 bases from J, with 10 bases between. CDR1 SQVTM and CDR2 ANQGSEA come from the germline V gene. The CDR3 runs 12 residues. The whole variable domain, filled in from reference TRBV29-1 and TRBJ1-1, reads SAVISQKPSRDICQRGTSLTIQCQVDSQVTMMFWYRQQPGQSLTLIATANQGSEATYESGFVIDKFPISRPNLTFSTLTVSNMSPEDSSIYLCSVSDRNTEAFFGQGTRLTVV.

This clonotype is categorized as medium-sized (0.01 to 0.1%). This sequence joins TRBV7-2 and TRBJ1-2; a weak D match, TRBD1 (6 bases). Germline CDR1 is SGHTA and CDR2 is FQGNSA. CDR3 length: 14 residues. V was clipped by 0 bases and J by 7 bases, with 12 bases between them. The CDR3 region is CASSLAERTAGYTF. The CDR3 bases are TGTGCCAGCAGCTTAGCGGAGAGGACAGCTGGCTACACCTTC.

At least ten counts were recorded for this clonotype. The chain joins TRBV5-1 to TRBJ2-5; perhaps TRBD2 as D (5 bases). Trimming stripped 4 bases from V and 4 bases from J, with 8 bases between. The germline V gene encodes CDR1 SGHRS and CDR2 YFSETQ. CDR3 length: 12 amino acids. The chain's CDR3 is CASSPRGETQYF. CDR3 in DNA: TGCGCCAGCAGCCCCCGGGGAGAGACCCAGTACTTC.

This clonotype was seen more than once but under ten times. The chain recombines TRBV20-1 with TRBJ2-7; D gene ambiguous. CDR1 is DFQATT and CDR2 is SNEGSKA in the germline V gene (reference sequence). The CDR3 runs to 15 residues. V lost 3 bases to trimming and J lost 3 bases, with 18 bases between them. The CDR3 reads CSASLDGSTLYEQYF. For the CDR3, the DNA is TGCAGTGCTAGCCTGGACGGGTCTACTCTCTACGAGCAGTACTTC.

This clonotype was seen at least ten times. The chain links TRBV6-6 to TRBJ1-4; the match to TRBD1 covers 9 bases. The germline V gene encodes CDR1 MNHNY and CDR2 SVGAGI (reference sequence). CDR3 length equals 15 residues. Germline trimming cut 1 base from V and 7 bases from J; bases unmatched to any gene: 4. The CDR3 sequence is CASSYYGTGSEKLFF. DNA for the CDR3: TGTGCCAGCAGTTACTACGGGACAGGGAGTGAAAAACTGTTTTTT.

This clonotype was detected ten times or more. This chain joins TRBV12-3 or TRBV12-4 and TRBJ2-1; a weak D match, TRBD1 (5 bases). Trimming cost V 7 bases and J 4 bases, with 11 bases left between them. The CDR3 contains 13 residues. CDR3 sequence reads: CASNQGPYNEQFF. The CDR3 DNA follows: TGTGCCAGCAATCAGGGCCCTTACAATGAGCAGTTCTTC.

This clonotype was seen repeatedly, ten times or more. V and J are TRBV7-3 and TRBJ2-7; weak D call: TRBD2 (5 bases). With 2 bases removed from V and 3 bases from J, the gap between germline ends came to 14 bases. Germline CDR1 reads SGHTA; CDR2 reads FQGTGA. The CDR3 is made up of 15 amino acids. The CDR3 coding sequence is TGTGCCAGCAGCTTACGTCCCGGAGGTCTCTACGAGCAGTACTTC. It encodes CASSLRPGGLYEQYF.

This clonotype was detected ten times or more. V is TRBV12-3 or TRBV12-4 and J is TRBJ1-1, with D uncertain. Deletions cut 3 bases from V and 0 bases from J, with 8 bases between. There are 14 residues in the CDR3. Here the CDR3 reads CASSLGSLNTEAFF. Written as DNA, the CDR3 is TGTGCCAGCAGTTTGGGCAGCTTGAACACTGAAGCTTTCTTT.

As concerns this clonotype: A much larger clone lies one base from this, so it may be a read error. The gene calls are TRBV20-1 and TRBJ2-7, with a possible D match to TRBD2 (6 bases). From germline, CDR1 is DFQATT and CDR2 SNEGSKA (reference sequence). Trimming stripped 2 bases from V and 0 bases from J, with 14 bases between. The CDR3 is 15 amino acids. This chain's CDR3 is CSARWGVGVSYEQYF. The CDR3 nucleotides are TGCAGTGCTAGATGGGGGGTGGGGGTCTCCTACGAGCAGTACTTC.

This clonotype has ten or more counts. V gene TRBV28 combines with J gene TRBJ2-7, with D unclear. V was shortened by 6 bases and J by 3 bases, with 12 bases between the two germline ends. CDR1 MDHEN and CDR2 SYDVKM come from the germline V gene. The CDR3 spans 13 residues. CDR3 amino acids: CASRPILSYEQYF. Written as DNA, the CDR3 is TGTGCCAGCAGGCCGATTCTCAGCTACGAGCAGTACTTC.